This is a list of T cell receptor beta chains from one sample in a study of CD8+ T cells in alopecia areata. This table comes from immunoSEQ multiplex PCR, and its TCRdb copy is limited to in-frame clones, with some not included. The repertoire has 200,000 to 250,000 clones, less than 45% of them found once; the top ten carry 0.45% to 0.55%. The sample consisted of CD4+ T cells sorted from blood, taken at approximately week 34, from a patient treated with tofacitinib. Receptor source: a human donor with alopecia areata. The CDR3 runs from the conserved cysteine through the conserved F or W. A D gene is named only where the DNA matches it firmly.

>TRBV19|.
CASRRGARADTQYF
>TRBV28|.
CASSLSGSQYF
>TRBV5-4|TRBD1
CASSLHRQGETKNIQYF
>TRBV29-1|.
CSEKTTETQYF
>TRBV5-1|TRBD2
CASSLQLAGGDETQYF
>TRBV7-3|TRBD1
CASSLGAGQGYEQYF
>TRBV6-4|.
CASSASDTTDTQYF
>TRBV7-7|TRBD2
CASSLDTWRGDNEQFF
>TRBV6-5|.
CASSAGAGYNSPLHF
>TRBV15|TRBD1
CATLDRGGTETQYF
>TRBV10-3|.
CAISEVRGTDTQYF
>TRBV5-6|.
CASSSPGRQETQYF
>TRBV5-4|.
CASSSPGAGGIEQFF
>TRBV6-5|.
CASSSGFGEQYF
>TRBV7-9|TRBD1
CASSTRTGPTEAFF
>TRBV7-8|TRBD1
CASSLGAQGARETQYF
>TRBV10-3|.
CAIGQQMGYEQYF
>TRBV30|.
CAWSAGRNEKLFF
>TRBV7-2|.
CASSLPGQIYGYTF
>TRBV29-1|.
CSVVRGLTAEAFF
>TRBV7-9|.
CASIWGSSDEQYF
>TRBV28|TRBD2
CASSLAGATYNEQFF
>TRBV25-1|.
CASSRSEFTEAFF
>TRBV10-3|TRBD1
CALAKGANNEQFF